The 24 T cell receptor beta chains presented below share a single source sample, sequenced in a study of sequential checkpoint blockade in melanoma. The data were produced by immunoSEQ multiplex PCR, yet TCRdb's version contains in-frame clones alone and is incomplete. In the table there are about 14,000 clones, around 69% of which are singletons. Treatment in this sample: randomized to nivolumab then ipilimumab (arm A) or the reverse (arm B). Sequencing used CD8+ T cells sorted from blood (inferred from file names), obtained from a patient given nivolumab and ipilimumab in sequence. The receptors originated from a human patient with melanoma. Some clones in this sample may be carry-over from other donors' samples.

V usage is TRBV7-8 and J usage is TRBJ1-5; D gene uncertain. This CDR3 contains 17 residues. CDR1 is SGHVS and CDR2 is FQNEAQ in the germline V gene. The V end was cut by 6 bases, the J end by 4 bases, with 22 bases between. The CDR3 bases are TGTGCCAGCAGTCCTCTGGCGGGGTATCTGGCGAATCAGCCCCAGCATTTT. Its translation is CASSPLAGYLANQPQHF.

The chain recombines TRBV7-8 with TRBJ2-7, with 7 nucleotides matching TRBD2. The length of the CDR3 is 12 residues. CDR1 and CDR2 from the germline V gene are SGHVS and FQNEAQ. V lost 5 bases, J lost 7 bases, and 5 bases stayed unmatched. CDR3 DNA sequence: TGTGCCAGCAGCCCGGGGGGAGTGGAGCAGTACTTC. This encodes CASSPGGVEQYF.

The count of this clone is one. The chain is built from TRBV4-1 and TRBJ1-1; D perhaps matches TRBD1 (5 bases). The V end was cut by 3 bases, the J end by 2 bases, with 16 bases between. Germline CDR1 is MGHRA and CDR2 is YSYEKL. The CDR3 runs to 16 residues. CDR3 in amino acids: CASSHRGDYVNTEAFF. The CDR3 DNA reads as TGCGCCAGCAGCCATCGGGGGGACTATGTTAACACTGAAGCTTTCTTT.

This clone turned up a few times. This rearrangement joins TRBV6-4 to TRBJ2-7; TRBD2 matches 7 bases. The V and J ends lost 0 bases and 5 bases, in that order; junction bases with no gene match: 7. Germline V gene lookup returns CDR1 MRHNA and CDR2 SNTAGT. The CDR3 sequence is 15 residues long. The CDR3 region has the DNA TGTGCCAGCAGTGACTCTTCGGGGGGTGGTAACGAGCAGTACTTC. It codes for CASSDSSGGGNEQYF.

V is TRBV6-6 and J is TRBJ1-2, with 10 bases matching TRBD1. Germline CDR1 and CDR2: MNHNY and SVGAGI (reference sequence). The CDR3 contains 16 residues. The V segment lost 0 bases and the J segment 6 bases; nucleotides outside the gene matches: 7. The CDR3 reads CASSYSRTGGTDGYTF. The DNA of the CDR3 is TGTGCCAGCAGTTACTCGCGGACAGGGGGAACGGATGGCTACACCTTC.

The chain is built from TRBV28 and TRBJ2-1; D is uncertain. The germline V and J ends were trimmed by 3 bases and 10 bases, with 7 bases remaining between them. The CDR3 runs 11 residues. In germline, CDR1 is MDHEN, CDR2 SYDVKM. CDR3 in amino acids: CASSFQQEQFF. CDR3 sequence (DNA): TGTGCCAGCAGTTTTCAACAGGAGCAGTTCTTC. The full variable domain, rest sourced from reference TRBV28 and TRBJ2-1, is DVKVTQSSRYLVKRTGEKVFLECVQDMDHENMFWYRQDPGLGLRLIYFSYDVKMKEKGDIPEGYSVSREKKERFSLILESASTNQTSMYLCASSFQQEQFFGPGTRLTVL.

On this clone: The junction and the germline gene differ at one end; a read error may be behind it. This chain joins TRBV9 and TRBJ1-3; 11 bases line up with TRBD1. The CDR3 is made up of 16 amino acids. Germline V lookup: CDR1 SGDLS, CDR2 YYNGEE. The CDR3: CASSAGQGASGDTIYF. The CDR3 region has the DNA TGTGCCAGCAGCGCTGGACAGGGGGCGAGTGGAGACACCATATATTTT.

This clone came up a few times. V usage is TRBV7-9 and J usage is TRBJ2-7; TRBD2 matches at 8 bases. The ends lost 4 bases at V and 3 bases at J; junction bases unmatched: 17. This CDR3 comprises 18 residues. CDR1 and CDR2 (germline): SEHNR, FQNEAQ (reference sequence). CDR3 residues: CASSSASGPQRGLYEQYF. In nucleotides, the CDR3 is TGTGCCAGCAGCTCCGCTAGCGGGCCCCAACGGGGCCTCTACGAGCAGTACTTC.

The V call is TRBV10-3, the J call TRBJ2-3; 11 bases align to TRBD2. The trim removed 7 bases at V and 4 bases at J, leaving 7 bases unmatched. Germline loops: CDR1 ENHRY, CDR2 SYGVKD. CDR3 length equals 15 residues. CDR3 loop: CAIKGSGGAADTQYF. The CDR3 coding sequence is TGTGCCATCAAAGGTAGCGGGGGGGCGGCAGATACGCAGTATTTT.

This sequence joins TRBV25-1 and TRBJ2-3; 11 bases map to TRBD2. J was trimmed by 2 bases and V by 2 bases; bases with no gene match: 6. In germline, CDR1 is MGHDK, CDR2 SYGVNS. This CDR3 contains 17 residues. The CDR3 sequence: CASSEDLAGGFTDTQYF. In DNA form, the CDR3 reads TGTGCCAGCAGTGAAGACCTAGCGGGGGGTTTCACAGATACGCAGTATTTT.

CDR3 DNA: TGTGCCAGCTCACCACGGGGAAGATTTGGGGGGGACAATGAGCAGTTCTTC. It encodes CASSPRGRFGGDNEQFF. The rearrangement joins TRBV18 to TRBJ2-1, with 7 bases aligning to TRBD2. Trimming removed 1 base from V and 5 bases from J; junction bases left unmatched: 11. CDR3 length equals 17 residues. CDR1 KGHSH and CDR2 LQKENI come from the germline V gene.

This chain links TRBV6-1 with TRBJ1-6; D possibly corresponds to TRBD1 (5 bases). Trimming shortened V by 1 base and J by 10 bases, and 14 bases separated the two germline ends. This CDR3 is 15 amino acids long. The V gene's germline CDR1 is MNHNS and CDR2 SASEGT. CDR3 coding DNA: TGTGCCAGCAGTGAAGTTGGGGCGTTGGGGTCACCCCTCCACTTT. Its protein is CASSEVGALGSPLHF.

This clone was seen more than once but under ten times. The identical CDR3 is also encoded by other nucleotide sequences in the sample. The chain is built from TRBV27 and TRBJ1-1; possible D gene TRBD1, 6 bases. CDR3 length: 13 residues. The V end was cut by 3 bases, the J end by 4 bases, with 9 bases between. Germline V gene lookup returns CDR1 MNHEY and CDR2 SMNVEV (reference sequence). The CDR3, as DNA: TGTGCCAGCAGTTTTGGCAGGGGCACTGAAGCTTTCTTT. This gives the protein CASSFGRGTEAFF.

The rearrangement links TRBV7-3 to TRBJ1-1, with D unresolved. With 5 bases removed from V and 5 bases from J, the gap between germline ends came to 12 bases. The CDR3 has 13 residues. Germline lookup yields CDR1 SGHTA and CDR2 FQGTGA. Here the CDR3 reads CASSLSVRTEAFF. The CDR3, as DNA: TGTGCCAGCAGCCTCAGCGTTAGGACTGAAGCTTTCTTT.

The rearrangement joins TRBV7-9 to TRBJ2-7, with unresolved D. V shed 2 bases and J shed 5 bases, with 7 bases lying between them. CDR3 length: 12 amino acids. CDR1 SEHNR and CDR2 FQNEAQ come from the germline V gene (reference sequence). The CDR3 nucleotides are TGTGCCAGCAGCTTAAGCCTTGACGAGCAGTACTTC. It specifies CASSLSLDEQYF.

Points on this clone: At one boundary the junction diverges from the germline segment, which might be a read error. J is TRBJ1-2 and V is TRBV7-9, with TRBD1 as a possible D gene (6 bases). Germline CDR1 reads SEHNR; CDR2 reads FQNEAQ (reference sequence). CDR3 length equals 15 residues. The CDR3 DNA is TGTGCCAGCAGCTTAGCTTCGACAGGCCCGAACATTCCAAGCTTC. This encodes CASSLASTGPNIPSF.

The J gene is TRBJ1-2, the V gene TRBV4-3; D is undetermined. Germline V gene lookup returns CDR1 LGHNA and CDR2 YSLEER. Deletions cut 0 bases from V and 3 bases from J, with 11 bases between. The CDR3 loop spans 15 amino acids. The DNA of the CDR3 is TGCGCCAGCAGCCAAGATAGACAAACTGACTATGGCTACACCTTC. Its translation is CASSQDRQTDYGYTF.

The rearrangement uses TRBV27 and TRBJ2-1, with D possibly being TRBD1 (5 bases). The germline V gene encodes CDR1 MNHEY and CDR2 SMNVEV (reference sequence). Trimming pared 2 bases from V and 3 bases from J, leaving 14 bases between. This CDR3 is built from 16 residues. The CDR3 coding sequence is TGTGCCAGCAGTTTACTGGCCAGGGATAACTACAATGAGCAGTTCTTC. It is translated as CASSLLARDNYNEQFF.

This clone turned up a few times. The chain employs TRBV6-4 and TRBJ2-7; 7 positions agree with TRBD2. V lost 10 bases, J lost 2 bases, and 5 bases stayed unmatched. Germline CDR1 is MRHNA and CDR2 is SNTAGT. The CDR3 is 12 amino acids. In DNA, the CDR3 is TGTGCCACCGGGACTACCCCCTACGAGCAGTACTTC. This sequence encodes CATGTTPYEQYF.

This chain links TRBV7-8 with TRBJ2-3; no firm D call. V was cut by 3 bases and J by 0 bases, with 4 bases left in between. The CDR3 loop spans 13 amino acids. The germline V gene has CDR1 SGHVS and CDR2 FQNEAQ. In DNA form, the CDR3 reads TGTGCCAGCAGCTTGGCTAGCACAGATACGCAGTATTTT. Its translation is CASSLASTDTQYF.

CDR3 protein: CASNPAPGGFYGYTF. The CDR3 nucleotides are TGTGCCAGCAACCCGGCTCCAGGGGGCTTCTATGGCTACACCTTC. V and J are TRBV6-6 and TRBJ1-2; 8 bases map to TRBD1. CDR3 length: 15 amino acids. In germline, CDR1 is MNHNY, CDR2 SVGAGI (reference sequence). The V segment lost 7 bases and the J segment 4 bases; nucleotides outside the gene matches: 11.

This clone was recorded a few times. This chain connects TRBV4-3 to TRBJ1-1; D not resolved. The V end was cut by 6 bases, the J end by 1 base, with 9 bases between. Germline CDR1 LGHNA, CDR2 YSLEER. CDR3 length equals 13 residues. Here the CDR3 reads CASSYSGNTEAFF. The DNA for the CDR3 is TGCGCCAGCAGTTATTCCGGGAACACTGAAGCTTTCTTT.

The table lists this clone with a count of one. The chain carries TRBV9 and TRBJ2-1; 7 bases line up with TRBD2. The trim removed 0 bases at V and 9 bases at J, leaving 9 bases unmatched. CDR1 is SGDLS and CDR2 is YYNGEE in the germline V gene. The CDR3 extends over 15 amino acids. CDR3 sequence (DNA): TGTGCCAGCAGCGTAGGGTGGGAGGGAAAGGGTGAGCAGTTCTTC. It specifies CASSVGWEGKGEQFF. Supplemented by reference TRBV9 and TRBJ2-1, the full variable domain reads DSGVTQTPKHLITATGQRVTLRCSPRSGDLSVYWYQQSLDQGLQFLIQYYNGEERAKGNILERFSAQQFPDLHSELNLSSLELGDSALYFCASSVGWEGKGEQFFGPGTRLTVL.

The rearrangement joins TRBV4-2 to TRBJ1-2; 11 nucleotides match TRBD1. The CDR3 sequence is 15 residues long. V lost 4 bases to trimming and J lost 5 bases; unmatched junction nucleotides: 6. Germline V lookup: CDR1 LGHNA, CDR2 YNFKEQ. The DNA for the CDR3 is TGTGCCAGCAGCCCCGGGACAGGGGGTGGTTATGGCTACACCTTC. It yields the protein CASSPGTGGGYGYTF.